Shown below are 2 T cell receptor beta chains from a single sample sequenced in a study of shared clonotypes between healthy human individuals. Sequencing used immunoSEQ multiplex PCR; TCRdb keeps in-frame clones, though not all of them. The sample has about 2,100,000 clones, about 92% seen once. It was CD45RO-negative cells, positively selected for CCR7, that made up naive CD8 cells, with terminally differentiated effector memory CD45RA+ cells excluded. The sample taken for sequencing was naive CD8+ T cells from PBMCs. Receptor source: a young man in good health. Some clones in this sample may be carry-over from other donors' samples.

The chain links TRBV4-2 to TRBJ1-1, with a tentative D call TRBD1 (5 bases). Trimming left V 4 bases short and J 0 bases short, with 15 bases between. Germline V gene sequence: CDR1 LGHNA, CDR2 YNFKEQ. CDR3 length: 16 residues. CDR3 bases: TGTGCCAGCAGCCCCCCTGGGGGGATGATGAACACTGAAGCTTTCTTT. Translation gives CASSPPGGMMNTEAFF.

Points on this clone: Additional DNA sequences in this sample encode the identical CDR3. This rearrangement joins TRBV5-4 to TRBJ2-1; D remains unclear. The V gene's germline CDR1 is SGHNT and CDR2 YYREEE (reference sequence). The CDR3 is 13 residues long. Trimming pared 2 bases from V and 1 base from J, leaving 4 bases between. CDR3 amino acids: CASSLGSYNEQFF. CDR3 nucleotides: TGTGCCAGCAGCTTAGGGTCCTACAATGAGCAGTTCTTC.